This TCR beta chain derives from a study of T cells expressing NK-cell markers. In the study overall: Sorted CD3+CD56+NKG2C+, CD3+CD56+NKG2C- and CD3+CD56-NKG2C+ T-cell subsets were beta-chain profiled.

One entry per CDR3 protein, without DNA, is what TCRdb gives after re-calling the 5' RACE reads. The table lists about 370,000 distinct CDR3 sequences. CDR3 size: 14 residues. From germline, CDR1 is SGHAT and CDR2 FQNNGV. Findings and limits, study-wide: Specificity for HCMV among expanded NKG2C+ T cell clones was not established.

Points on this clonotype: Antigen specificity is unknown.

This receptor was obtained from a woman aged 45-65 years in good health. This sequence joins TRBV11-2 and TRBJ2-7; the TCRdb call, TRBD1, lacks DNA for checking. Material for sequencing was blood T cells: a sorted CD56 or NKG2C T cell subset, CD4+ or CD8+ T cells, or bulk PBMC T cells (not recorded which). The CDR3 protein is CASSSPTVSYEQYF.